These 27 T cell receptor beta chains were all obtained from the same sample, sequenced in a study of blood T cell repertoires in COVID-19. Using immunoSEQ multiplex PCR, the repertoire was profiled, and TCRdb retains in-frame clones only, with some absent. The table has some 32,000 clones, around nine tenths seen once. Specimen: peripheral blood. These receptors were obtained from a human donor in a cohort sampled during active COVID-19.

The chain recombines TRBV6-5 with TRBJ1-2; 7 positions match TRBD1. The J segment lost 8 bases and the V segment lost 6 bases, leaving 12 bases of the junction unmatched. Germline values: CDR1 MNHEY, CDR2 SVGAGI. This CDR3 has 14 residues. The CDR3, as DNA: TGTGCCAGCAGATGGGGACAGCAAAATGTCGGCTACACCTTC. It codes for CASRWGQQNVGYTF.

This clone has just one count. The chain has TRBV5-1 and TRBJ1-6; 10 nucleotides agree with TRBD1. The CDR3 sequence is 15 residues long. Germline values: CDR1 SGHRS, CDR2 YFSETQ. The ends lost 5 bases at V and 7 bases at J; junction bases unmatched: 6. CDR3 in amino acids: CASRSGTGENSPLHF. The CDR3 DNA reads as TGCGCCAGCAGATCCGGGACAGGGGAAAATTCACCCCTCCACTTT.

This clone was seen a few times. The chain links TRBV4-2 to TRBJ1-1; the match to TRBD1 covers 7 bases. The V and J ends lost 2 bases and 4 bases, in that order; junction bases with no gene match: 10. The germline V gene encodes CDR1 LGHNA and CDR2 YNFKEQ. This CDR3 is built from 16 residues. The CDR3 here is CASSQPGRTGATEAFF. The CDR3 bases are TGTGCCAGCAGCCAACCCGGCCGGACAGGAGCCACTGAAGCTTTCTTT.

The rearrangement joins TRBV3-1 (or the pseudogene TRBV3-2) to TRBJ2-1; D perhaps matches TRBD1 (5 bases). V was shortened by 2 bases and J by 4 bases, with 9 bases between the two germline ends. CDR3 length: 14 amino acids. The germline CDR1 and CDR2 sequences are LGHDT and YNNKEL (reference sequence). DNA of the CDR3: TGTGCCAGCAGCCAACGGACAAGTTACAATGAGCAGTTCTTC. Translation: CASSQRTSYNEQFF.

V usage is TRBV12-3 or TRBV12-4 and J usage is TRBJ1-4, with D unclear. The ends were cut back, 3 bases at V and 14 bases at J, with 13 bases in the middle. This CDR3 spans 12 amino acids. In DNA, the CDR3 is TGTGCCAGCAGTTTGACGGATGCGAGGCTGTTTTTT. Its protein is CASSLTDARLFF.

The chain has TRBV7-9 and TRBJ2-2, with D possibly being TRBD1 (6 bases). CDR3 length: 14 residues. Trimming removed 4 bases from V and 0 bases from J, with 6 bases in between. CDR1 SEHNR and CDR2 FQNEAQ come from the germline V gene (reference sequence). The CDR3 nucleotides are TGTGCCAGCAGCTGGGACACGAACACCGGGGAGCTGTTTTTT. This codes for CASSWDTNTGELFF.

The chain uses TRBV2 and TRBJ1-1; the D gene is possibly TRBD1 (6 bases). Trimming cost V 7 bases and J 1 base, with 16 bases left between them. The CDR3 has 15 residues. Germline assignment: CDR1 SNHLY and CDR2 FYNNEI. Here the CDR3 reads CASNRADRGNTEAFF. DNA for the CDR3: TGTGCCAGCAACCGAGCGGACAGAGGGAACACTGAAGCTTTCTTT.

The CDR3 region has the DNA TGCAGCGTTGCCCGGGGTGTCAGCGACGAGCAGTACTTC. This sequence encodes CSVARGVSDEQYF. The rearrangement uses TRBV29-1 and TRBJ2-7; a possible D gene is TRBD2 (5 bases). Germline V lookup: CDR1 SQVTM, CDR2 ANQGSEA. V lost 4 bases, J lost 5 bases, and 15 bases lay in between. The CDR3 totals 13 residues.

This clone was seen a single time. This chain connects TRBV25-1 to TRBJ2-7; a possible D gene is TRBD1 (5 bases). V lost 1 base to trimming and J lost 3 bases, with 7 bases between them. In germline, CDR1 is MGHDK, CDR2 SYGVNS. The CDR3 is 13 amino acids. CDR3 coding DNA: TGTGCCAGCAGTGAATTGACAGACTACGAGCAGTACTTC. Encoded protein: CASSELTDYEQYF.

The gene calls are TRBV7-9 and TRBJ1-4; D possibly corresponds to TRBD1 (6 bases). Germline CDR1 SEHNR, CDR2 FQNEAQ (reference sequence). V gave up 1 base and J gave up 4 bases, with 19 bases separating them. This CDR3 region has 18 residues. CDR3: CASSLGTDFKLLNEKLFF. CDR3 nucleotide sequence: TGTGCCAGCAGCTTAGGGACAGACTTCAAACTCCTTAATGAAAAACTGTTTTTT.

The V call is TRBV19, the J call TRBJ1-2; the D gene is possibly TRBD1 (6 bases). V lost 5 bases and J 4 bases, leaving 11 bases between the germline ends. This CDR3 spans 13 amino acids. Germline CDR1 is LNHDA and CDR2 is SQIVND (reference sequence). The CDR3 region has the DNA TGTGCCAGTAGTGCCTGGACAGCCTATGGCTACACCTTC. As protein: CASSAWTAYGYTF.

The V gene is TRBV12-3 or TRBV12-4, the J gene TRBJ2-1; D is possibly TRBD2 (5 bases). V was shortened by 6 bases and J by 6 bases, with 12 bases between the two germline ends. The CDR3 runs 13 residues. CDR3 DNA: TGTGCCAGCAGGGGAGAAGGTCGCAATGAGCAGTTCTTC. Translated, it gives CASRGEGRNEQFF.

The rearrangement links TRBV3-1 (or the pseudogene TRBV3-2) to TRBJ2-3; 8 bases match TRBD2. With V trimmed by 4 bases and J by 2 bases, 8 bases remained unmatched. CDR3 size: 16 residues. CDR1 is LGHDT, CDR2 YNNKEL, per germline (reference sequence). The CDR3 loop is CASSLAGGYSTDTQYF. The CDR3 nucleotides read TGTGCCAGCAGCCTGGCGGGGGGCTACTCCACAGATACGCAGTATTTT.

The chain joins TRBV27 to TRBJ2-7; D is unresolved. Trimming cost V 6 bases and J 2 bases, with 11 bases left between them. Germline V gene data show CDR1 as MNHEY and CDR2 as SMNVEV (reference sequence). The length of the CDR3 is 13 residues. The CDR3 bases are TGTGCCAGCAGCCAACGCGGAACCTACGAGCAGTACTTC. It specifies CASSQRGTYEQYF.

This chain links TRBV7-9 with TRBJ1-1; D is uncertain. The CDR3 sequence is 16 residues long. Trimming removed 2 bases at V and 1 base at J, with 14 bases between. CDR1 and CDR2 from the germline V gene are SEHNR and FQNEAQ (reference sequence). The CDR3 coding sequence is TGTGCCAGCAGCTTACCAGTGGGGAGGACGAACACTGAAGCTTTCTTT. Protein product: CASSLPVGRTNTEAFF. The full variable domain, its missing parts supplied by reference TRBV7-9 and TRBJ1-1, is DTGVSQNPRHKITKRGQNVTFRCDPISEHNRLYWYRQTLGQGPEFLTYFQNEAQLEKSRLLSDRFSAERPKGSFSTLEIQRTEQGDSAMYLCASSLPVGRTNTEAFFGQGTRLTVV.

This clone appeared once. V usage is TRBV2 and J usage is TRBJ1-5; 7 bases line up with TRBD1. This CDR3 spans 15 amino acids. With 1 base clipped from V and 5 bases from J, the junction kept 5 bases outside the gene matches. The germline gives CDR1 SNHLY, CDR2 FYNNEI. The CDR3 DNA follows: TGTGCCAGCAGTGAAGGCAAGGGACAGCATCAGCCCCAGCATTTT. This translates into CASSEGKGQHQPQHF.

V usage is TRBV5-1 and J usage is TRBJ1-1; 7 positions match TRBD1. This CDR3 comprises 14 residues. The germline V gene encodes CDR1 SGHRS and CDR2 YFSETQ. V shed 0 bases and J 11 bases; nucleotides not matched to a gene: 10. The CDR3 loop reads CASSLGLDRLVAFF. Here the CDR3 DNA reads TGCGCCAGCAGCTTGGGGTTGGACAGGTTGGTGGCTTTCTTT.

This clone has only a few counts. The chain is built from TRBV20-1 and TRBJ1-5, with 7 bases lining up with TRBD1. CDR3 size: 14 residues. Per the germline V gene, CDR1 is DFQATT and CDR2 is SNEGSKA (reference sequence). V was pared by 3 bases and J by 9 bases, with 11 bases of the junction left unmatched. The CDR3 reads CSASFLTGRTPQHF. Written as DNA, the CDR3 is TGCAGTGCTAGTTTTCTGACAGGGCGGACGCCCCAGCATTTT.

V gene TRBV5-1 combines with J gene TRBJ2-2, with D hard to call. The ends were cut back, 0 bases at V and 3 bases at J, with 9 bases in the middle. Germline values: CDR1 SGHRS, CDR2 YFSETQ. The CDR3 consists of 15 residues. CDR3 DNA sequence: TGCGCCAGCAGCTTGGCTCTTGCGGACACCGGGGAGCTGTTTTTT. This encodes CASSLALADTGELFF. Combining the CDR3 with reference TRBV5-1 and TRBJ2-2 gives the whole variable domain KAGVTQTPRYLIKTRGQQVTLSCSPISGHRSVSWYQQTPGQGLQFLFEYFSETQRNKGNFPGRFSGRQFSNSRSEMNVSTLELGDSALYLCASSLALADTGELFFGEGSRLTVL.

In its sample, this clone was seen once. The chain has TRBV4-2 and TRBJ1-2; D uncertain. The CDR3 consists of 16 residues. Germline values: CDR1 LGHNA, CDR2 YNFKEQ. V lost 1 base and J 7 bases, leaving 19 bases between the germline ends. The CDR3 bases are TGTGCCAGCAGCCAAGTCTGGGTGAGGGAGGAAGGTGGCTACACCTTC. Translating gives CASSQVWVREEGGYTF.

V gene TRBV7-9 combines with J gene TRBJ2-1, with a tentative D call TRBD2 (6 bases). Trimming stripped 0 bases from V and 5 bases from J, with 11 bases between. There are 15 residues in the CDR3. From germline, CDR1 is SEHNR and CDR2 FQNEAQ (reference sequence). The CDR3 nucleotides are TGTGCCAGCAGCTTAGCGACGGGACTTCACAATGAGCAGTTCTTC. Amino acid sequence: CASSLATGLHNEQFF.

The chain carries TRBV2 and TRBJ1-5, with D possibly matching TRBD1 (5 bases). Deletions cut 5 bases from V and 2 bases from J, with 7 bases between. Germline V lookup: CDR1 SNHLY, CDR2 FYNNEI. This CDR3 has 13 residues. The CDR3 nucleotides are TGTGCCAGCAGTAGGGGTGGCAATCAGCCCCAGCATTTT. Translation gives CASSRGGNQPQHF.

The gene calls are TRBV9 and TRBJ1-3; D gene unclear. Germline V lookup: CDR1 SGDLS, CDR2 YYNGEE. The length of the CDR3 is 15 residues. Between the trimmed V and J ends, which lost 4 bases and 2 bases, there was a span of 13 bases. The CDR3 is CASSSLATPGNTIYF. The CDR3 DNA reads as TGTGCCAGCAGCTCCCTCGCGACACCTGGAAACACCATATATTTT.

This clone was seen a handful of times. The chain employs TRBV5-6 and TRBJ1-6, with a tentative D call TRBD1 (6 bases). The CDR3 runs to 16 residues. Deletions cut 3 bases from V and 3 bases from J, with 13 bases between. Germline loops: CDR1 SGHDT, CDR2 YYEEEE. The CDR3 loop is CASSSRTAFYNSPLHF. CDR3 sequence (DNA): TGTGCCAGCAGCTCCCGGACAGCTTTCTATAATTCACCCCTCCACTTT.

This chain connects TRBV20-1 to TRBJ2-1; no reliable D call. The CDR3 runs to 10 residues. Trimming left V 5 bases short and J 9 bases short, with 8 bases between. The V gene's germline CDR1 is DFQATT and CDR2 SNEGSKA (reference sequence). The CDR3 coding sequence is TGCAGTGCTGGGTGGGCTGAGCAGTTCTTC. Translation: CSAGWAEQFF.

The rearrangement joins TRBV7-9 to TRBJ1-3; D not certain. This CDR3 spans 14 amino acids. Germline CDR1 SEHNR, CDR2 FQNEAQ (reference sequence). Trimming pared 3 bases from V and 0 bases from J, leaving 6 bases between. The CDR3 spells CASSLGLSGNTIYF. DNA for the CDR3: TGTGCCAGCAGCTTGGGCCTCTCTGGAAACACCATATATTTT.

The chain has TRBV12-1 and TRBJ2-1; the table's D call of TRBD2 was not tested on the DNA. TRBV12-1 is a pseudogene segment. This CDR3 comprises 16 residues. The CDR3 coding sequence is TGTGCCAGCAACTCCCTTAAGCCGGGGGGCGACAATGAGCAGTTCTTC. Translating gives CASNSLKPGGDNEQFF.